A single sample is the source of the 14 T cell receptor beta chains below, sequenced in a study of identical twins. A single record per CDR3 protein comes from TCRdb applying MiXCR to the 5' RACE reads. The sample shows 1.5 million to 2 million distinct CDR3 sequences, around a third of them seen only once. What was sequenced was cord blood. Receptor source: a newborn girl in good health.

This chain joins TRBV4-2 and TRBJ2-1, with D unclear. Trimming cost V 0 bases and J 6 bases, with 6 bases left between them. Per the germline V gene, CDR1 is LGHNA and CDR2 is YNFKEQ. CDR3 length equals 13 residues. Here the CDR3 DNA reads TGTGCCAGCAGCCAAGAGCAGGTCAATGAGCAGTTCTTC. Amino acids: CASSQEQVNEQFF.

This clonotype was counted a few times. The genes are TRBV5-1 and TRBJ2-3, with TRBD2 matching over 14 bases. CDR3 size: 18 residues. V shed 3 bases, J shed 6 bases, and the junction held 12 bases outside the gene matches. Germline lookup yields CDR1 SGHRS and CDR2 YFSETQ. CDR3 protein: CASSYQTWTSGRSDTQYF. The DNA of the CDR3 is TGCGCCAGCAGCTACCAGACTTGGACTAGCGGGAGGTCTGATACGCAGTATTTT.

CDR3: CASSPEASERLGSGNEQFF. The DNA of the CDR3 is TGTGCCAGCAGCCCAGAGGCTAGCGAGCGACTTGGGAGTGGAAATGAGCAGTTCTTC. The rearrangement joins TRBV7-9 to TRBJ2-1; perhaps TRBD2 as D (6 bases). The germline V gene encodes CDR1 SEHNR and CDR2 FQNEAQ (reference sequence). Trimming cost V 5 bases and J 7 bases, with 30 bases left between them. The CDR3 extends over 19 amino acids.

The chain carries TRBV12-3 or TRBV12-4 and TRBJ2-7; D is possibly TRBD1 (7 bases). V was cut by 3 bases and J by 3 bases, with 15 bases left in between. The CDR3 has 15 amino acids. The CDR3 loop reads CASSLRGAGGYEQYF. The CDR3 DNA is TGTGCCAGCAGTTTGAGGGGGGCAGGGGGCTACGAGCAGTACTTC.

The chain uses TRBV7-8 and TRBJ1-5; D is ambiguous. The CDR3 totals 16 residues. Germline V lookup: CDR1 SGHVS, CDR2 FQNEAQ. Trimming took 0 bases from V and 0 from J, leaving 9 bases between them. This CDR3 is CASSLAGPFSNQPQHF. CDR3 coding DNA: TGTGCCAGCAGCTTAGCAGGACCTTTTAGCAATCAGCCCCAGCATTTT.

The CDR3 DNA reads as TGTGCCAGCAGCGTAGGTAGCGGGAGGTGGGGAAATGAGCAGTTCTTC. Translation gives CASSVGSGRWGNEQFF. The rearrangement joins TRBV9 to TRBJ2-1; 10 positions agree with TRBD2. Germline lookup yields CDR1 SGDLS and CDR2 YYNGEE. The CDR3 length is 16 residues. Germline trimming cut 0 bases from V and 7 bases from J; bases unmatched to any gene: 7.

The V and J genes are TRBV20-1 and TRBJ2-7, with TRBD1 as a possible D gene (6 bases). Per germline, CDR1 DFQATT and CDR2 SNEGSKA (reference sequence). V was trimmed by 6 bases and J by 4 bases, leaving 16 bases between them. This CDR3 comprises 13 residues. The CDR3 DNA sequence: TGCAGTGCCCGCCCCAGGGGAGAATACGAGCAGTACTTC. Residues: CSARPRGEYEQYF.

This chain joins TRBV28 and TRBJ2-7; possible D gene TRBD1, 6 bases. The CDR3 covers 14 residues. The V end lost 6 bases, the J end lost 2 bases, and 14 bases lay between the germline ends. From germline, CDR1 is MDHEN and CDR2 SYDVKM. In nucleotides, the CDR3 is TGTGCCAGCAGCTCAGGGACAATTCCCTACGAGCAGTACTTC. This codes for CASSSGTIPYEQYF.

This sequence joins TRBV13 and TRBJ2-6, with 9 bases that match TRBD1. Germline V lookup: CDR1 PRHDT, CDR2 FYEKMQ (reference sequence). CDR3 length equals 16 residues. V lost 5 bases and J lost 2; bases outside the gene matches: 4. The CDR3 bases are TGTGCCAGCAGCAGGAGGACAGGGGCTGGGGCCAACGTCCTGACTTTC. This codes for CASSRRTGAGANVLTF. The variable domain in full, with the rest retrieved from reference TRBV13 and TRBJ2-6, is AAGVIQSPRHLIKEKRETATLKCYPIPRHDTVYWYQQGPGQDPQFLISFYEKMQSDKGSIPDRFSAQQFSDYHSELNMSSLELGDSALYFCASSRRTGAGANVLTFGAGSRLTVL.

As to this clonotype: Just one base apart from a much larger clone, this may be a read error. The J gene is TRBJ2-7, the V gene TRBV5-1; unclear D gene. There are 13 residues in the CDR3. Germline CDR1 reads SGHRS; CDR2 reads YFSETQ. V shed 1 base and J shed 1 base, with 6 bases lying between them. The CDR3 reads CASSLYMSYEQYF. The CDR3 coding sequence is TGCGCCAGCAGCTTGTACATGTCCTACGAGCAGTACTTC.

The chain recombines TRBV7-9 with TRBJ1-4, with D possibly TRBD1 on 5 matching bases. The CDR3 consists of 16 residues. The germline CDR1 and CDR2 sequences are SEHNR and FQNEAQ (reference sequence). V was cut by 5 bases and J by 4 bases, with 17 bases left in between. The CDR3 sequence is CASSPPRPQGNEKLFF. In nucleotides, the CDR3 is TGTGCCAGCAGCCCCCCAAGGCCTCAGGGTAATGAAAAACTGTTTTTT.

This clonotype was counted only a few times. The rearrangement joins TRBV6-6 to TRBJ1-1; 7 nucleotides match TRBD1. Germline V gene data show CDR1 as MNHNY and CDR2 as SVGAGI (reference sequence). The CDR3 loop spans 14 amino acids. Losses at the gene ends were 9 bases for V and 1 base for J; bases not matched to a gene: 8. CDR3 loop: CASRSGGRNTEAFF. DNA of the CDR3: TGTGCCAGTAGATCAGGGGGGCGGAACACTGAAGCTTTCTTT.

The chain links TRBV7-9 to TRBJ1-2, with no clear D. V dropped 2 bases and J dropped 2 bases, with 9 bases sitting between them. Germline V CDR1 and CDR2: SEHNR, FQNEAQ (reference sequence). This CDR3 spans 14 amino acids. The CDR3 protein is CASSLIPQNYGYTF. In DNA form, the CDR3 reads TGTGCCAGCAGCTTAATACCACAGAACTATGGCTACACCTTC.

The gene calls are TRBV20-1 and TRBJ2-7; possible D gene TRBD1, 6 bases. Germline V gene sequence: CDR1 DFQATT, CDR2 SNEGSKA (reference sequence). There are 15 residues in the CDR3. V lost 3 bases and J 0 bases, leaving 15 bases between the germline ends. The CDR3 sequence: CSARDSRRYSYEQYF. DNA of the CDR3: TGCAGTGCTAGGGACAGCCGCAGATACTCCTACGAGCAGTACTTC.